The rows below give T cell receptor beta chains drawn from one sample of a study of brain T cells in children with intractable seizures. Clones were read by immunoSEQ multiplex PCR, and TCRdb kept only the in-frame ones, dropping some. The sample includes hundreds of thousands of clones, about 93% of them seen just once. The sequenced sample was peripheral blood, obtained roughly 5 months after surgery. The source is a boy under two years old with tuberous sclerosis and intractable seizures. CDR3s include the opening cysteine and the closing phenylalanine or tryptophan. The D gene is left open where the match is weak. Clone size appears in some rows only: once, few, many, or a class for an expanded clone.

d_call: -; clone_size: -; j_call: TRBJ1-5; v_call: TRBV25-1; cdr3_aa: CASSEGDFSQPQHF; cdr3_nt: TGTGCCAGCAGTGAGGGGGATTTTAGTCAGCCCCAGCATTTT
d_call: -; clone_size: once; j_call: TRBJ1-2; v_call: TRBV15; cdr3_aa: CATSRGYGYTF; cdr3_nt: TGTGCCACCAGCAGGGGCTATGGCTACACCTTC
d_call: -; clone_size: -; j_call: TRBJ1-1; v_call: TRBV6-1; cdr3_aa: CASSDLLGAEAFF; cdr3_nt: TGTGCCAGCAGTGATTTGTTAGGGGCTGAAGCTTTCTTT
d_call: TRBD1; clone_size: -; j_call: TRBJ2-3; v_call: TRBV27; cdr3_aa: CASSPTLLRQGSTDTQYF; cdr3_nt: TGTGCCAGCAGTCCTACACTCCTCAGACAGGGGAGCACAGATACGCAGTATTTT
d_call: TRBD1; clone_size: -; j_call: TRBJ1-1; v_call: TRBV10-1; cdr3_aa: CASSDGQATPNTEAFF; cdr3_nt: TGCGCCAGCAGCGATGGACAGGCGACACCTAACACTGAAGCTTTCTTT
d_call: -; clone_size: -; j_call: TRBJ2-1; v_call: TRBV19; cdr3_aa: CASSADLGGSYNEQFF; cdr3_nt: TGTGCCAGTAGTGCCGATCTAGGTGGCTCCTACAATGAGCAGTTCTTC
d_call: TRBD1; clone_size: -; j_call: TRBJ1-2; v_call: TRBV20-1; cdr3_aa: CSASAPGQDGYTF; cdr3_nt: TGCAGTGCTAGTGCACCGGGACAGGATGGCTACACCTTC
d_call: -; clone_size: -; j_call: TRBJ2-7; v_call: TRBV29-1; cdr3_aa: CSVGGSIRSRSEQYF; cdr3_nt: TGCAGCGTTGGTGGCTCGATAAGATCCAGATCCGAGCAGTACTTC
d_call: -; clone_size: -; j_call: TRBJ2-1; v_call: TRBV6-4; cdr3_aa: CASSDGPYNEQFF; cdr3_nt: TGTGCCAGCAGTGACGGGCCTTACAATGAGCAGTTCTTC
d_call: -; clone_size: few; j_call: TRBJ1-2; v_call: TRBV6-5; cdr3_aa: CASSYLGLYGYTF; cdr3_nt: TGTGCCAGCAGTTACCTGGGGCTCTATGGCTACACCTTC
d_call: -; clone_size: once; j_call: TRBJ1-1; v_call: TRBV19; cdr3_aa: CASSNTGNTEAFF; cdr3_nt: TGTGCCAGTAGTAACACAGGGAACACTGAAGCTTTCTTT
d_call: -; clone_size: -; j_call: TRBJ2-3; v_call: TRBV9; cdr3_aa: CASSVEGLTSTDTQYF; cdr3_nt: TGTGCCAGCAGCGTAGAAGGGCTTACTAGCACAGATACGCAGTATTTT
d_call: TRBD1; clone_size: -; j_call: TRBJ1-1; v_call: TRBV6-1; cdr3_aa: CASSELTGIIEAFF; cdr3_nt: TGTGCCAGCAGTGAGTTGACAGGGATTATTGAAGCTTTCTTT
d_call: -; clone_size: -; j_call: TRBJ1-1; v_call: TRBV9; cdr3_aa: CASSVGDIINTEAFF; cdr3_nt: TGTGCCAGCAGCGTAGGGGACATTATAAACACTGAAGCTTTCTTT
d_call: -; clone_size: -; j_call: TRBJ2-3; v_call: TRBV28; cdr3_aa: CASDWRRGVHTDTQYF; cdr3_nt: TGTGCCAGCGATTGGAGGCGGGGCGTACACACAGATACGCAGTATTTT
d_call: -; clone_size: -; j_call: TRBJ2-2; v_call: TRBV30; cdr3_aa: CAWRTRVRELFF; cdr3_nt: TGTGCCTGGAGGACCCGGGTCAGGGAGCTGTTTTTT
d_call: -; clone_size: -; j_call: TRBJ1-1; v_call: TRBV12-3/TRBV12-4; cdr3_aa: CASSSRGSEAFF; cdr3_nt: TGTGCCAGCAGTTCCAGAGGTAGTGAAGCTTTCTTT
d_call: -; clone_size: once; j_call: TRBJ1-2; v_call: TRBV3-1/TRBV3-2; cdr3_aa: CASSPTATGYGYTF; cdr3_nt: TGTGCCAGCAGCCCTACCGCCACGGGCTATGGCTACACCTTC
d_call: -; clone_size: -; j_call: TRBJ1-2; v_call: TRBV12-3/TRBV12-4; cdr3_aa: CASSLLGYGYTF; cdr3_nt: TGTGCCAGCAGTTTATTGGGGTATGGCTACACCTTC
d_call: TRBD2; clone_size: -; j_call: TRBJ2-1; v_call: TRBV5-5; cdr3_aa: CASSLGPSVAGGQNEQFF; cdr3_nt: TGTGCCAGCAGCTTAGGCCCTTCGGTAGCGGGGGGGCAGAATGAGCAGTTCTTC
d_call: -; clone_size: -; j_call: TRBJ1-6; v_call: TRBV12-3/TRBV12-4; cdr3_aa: CASSLELDSPLHF; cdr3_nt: TGTGCCAGCAGTTTAGAACTGGATTCACCCCTCCACTTT
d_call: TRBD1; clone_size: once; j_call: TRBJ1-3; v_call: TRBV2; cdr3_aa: CASRQGAGNTIYF; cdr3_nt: TGTGCCAGCAGACAGGGGGCTGGAAACACCATATATTTT
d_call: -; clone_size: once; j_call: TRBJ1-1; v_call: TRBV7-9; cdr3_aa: CASSWVGEREAFF; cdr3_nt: TGTGCCAGCAGCTGGGTGGGGGAAAGGGAAGCTTTCTTT
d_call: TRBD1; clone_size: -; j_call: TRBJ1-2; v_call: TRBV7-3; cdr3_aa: CASSLNSGTDNYGYTF; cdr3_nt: TGTGCCAGCAGCTTAAATTCCGGGACAGACAACTATGGCTACACCTTC
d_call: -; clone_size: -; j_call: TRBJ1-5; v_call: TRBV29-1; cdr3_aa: CSVRGGFNQPQHF; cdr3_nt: TGCAGCGTCCGGGGAGGTTTTAATCAGCCCCAGCATTTT
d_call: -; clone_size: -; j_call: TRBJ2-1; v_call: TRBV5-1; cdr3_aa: CASSLATADYNEQFF; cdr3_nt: TGCGCCAGCAGCTTGGCTACAGCAGACTACAATGAGCAGTTCTTC
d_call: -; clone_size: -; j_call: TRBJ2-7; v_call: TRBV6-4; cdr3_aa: CASSDPGPIYEQYF; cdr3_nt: TGTGCCAGCAGTGACCCGGGGCCCATCTACGAGCAGTACTTC
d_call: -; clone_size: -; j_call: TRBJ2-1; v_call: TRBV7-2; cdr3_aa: CASSLGLSRSSYNEQFF; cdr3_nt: TGTGCCAGCAGCTTAGGACTATCGCGGAGCTCCTACAATGAGCAGTTCTTC
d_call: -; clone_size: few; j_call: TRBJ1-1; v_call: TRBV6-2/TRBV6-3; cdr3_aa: CASSSPQTELNTEAFF; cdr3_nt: TGTGCCAGCAGTTCCCCCCAGACCGAACTGAACACTGAAGCTTTCTTT
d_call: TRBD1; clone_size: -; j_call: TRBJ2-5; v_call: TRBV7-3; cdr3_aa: CASSLTGQGAGETQYF; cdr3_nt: TGTGCCAGCAGCTTAACGGGACAGGGGGCTGGGGAGACCCAGTACTTC
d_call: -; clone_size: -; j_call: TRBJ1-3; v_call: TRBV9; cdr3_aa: CASSVGQHGLDTIYF; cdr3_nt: TGTGCCAGCAGCGTAGGACAACACGGGTTGGACACCATATATTTT